Shown below are 9 T cell receptor beta chains from a single sample sequenced in a study of T cell responses to AZD1222 COVID-19 vaccine. The table came from immunoSEQ multiplex PCR; TCRdb's copy has only in-frame clones and leaves some out. Here the sample spans 90,000 to 120,000 clones, around 92% being singletons. Sequenced here: peripheral blood, sampled on day 0 of AZD1222 vaccination. These receptor sequences come from an adult in good health.

This clone was picked up one time. This chain joins TRBV28 and TRBJ2-7; D might be TRBD1 or TRBD2, each matching 5 bases. The germline CDR1 and CDR2 sequences are MDHEN and SYDVKM. The CDR3 spans 15 residues. V shed 5 bases and J shed 0 bases, with 14 bases lying between them. The CDR3 DNA follows: TGTGCCAGCAGTACACCCGGGACGGGCTCCTACGAGCAGTACTTC. Translating gives CASSTPGTGSYEQYF. The variable domain in full, completed from reference TRBV28 and TRBJ2-7, reads DVKVTQSSRYLVKRTGEKVFLECVQDMDHENMFWYRQDPGLGLRLIYFSYDVKMKEKGDIPEGYSVSREKKERFSLILESASTNQTSMYLCASSTPGTGSYEQYFGPGTRLTVT.

The V gene is TRBV5-4, the J gene TRBJ2-4; 7 bases line up with TRBD2. The CDR3 length is 15 residues. Germline V gene lookup returns CDR1 SGHNT and CDR2 YYREEE (reference sequence). The junction had 4 bases not matched to a gene; V was cut back by 4 bases and J by 0 bases. In nucleotides, the CDR3 is TGTGCCAGCAGCAGCGGGGTTCTAGCCAAAAACATTCAGTACTTC. It translates to CASSSGVLAKNIQYF.

The chain joins TRBV9 to TRBJ1-6, with 7 bases fitting TRBD1. V lost 3 bases, J lost 7 bases, and 7 bases stayed unmatched. Per the germline V gene, CDR1 is SGDLS and CDR2 is YYNGEE. This CDR3 region has 15 residues. CDR3 DNA sequence: TGTGCCAGCAGCGCTTCGACAGGGCGCAATTCACCCCTCCACTTT. Encoded protein: CASSASTGRNSPLHF.

The rearrangement joins TRBV24-1 to TRBJ2-2; 9 bases fit TRBD1. Germline-derived CDR1 and CDR2 are KGHDR and SFDVKD. The trim removed 4 bases at V and 7 bases at J, leaving 6 bases unmatched. The CDR3 is 15 residues long. The DNA of the CDR3 is TGTGCCACCAGTGACCGGGACAGGGCTGTCGGGGAGCTGTTTTTT. Translating it yields CATSDRDRAVGELFF.

J is TRBJ2-7 and V is TRBV7-2; 8 positions match TRBD1. The CDR3 spans 15 residues. From germline, CDR1 is SGHTA and CDR2 FQGNSA. With 5 bases clipped from V and 1 base from J, the junction kept 7 bases outside the gene matches. Here the CDR3 DNA reads TGTGCCAGCAGCATCACCGGGACAGGTTCCTACGAGCAGTACTTC. It specifies CASSITGTGSYEQYF.

The chain recombines TRBV19 with TRBJ2-4; 7 nucleotides align to TRBD2. J lost 5 bases, V lost 3 bases, and 7 bases had no gene match. Germline assignment: CDR1 LNHDA and CDR2 SQIVND (reference sequence). CDR3 length equals 15 residues. CDR3 sequence: CASSIDGRNQNIQYF. For the CDR3, the DNA is TGTGCCAGTAGTATCGACGGGAGGAACCAAAACATTCAGTACTTC. The whole variable domain, filled in from reference TRBV19 and TRBJ2-4, reads DGGITQSPKYLFRKEGQNVTLSCEQNLNHDAMYWYRQDPGQGLRLIYYSQIVNDFQKGDIAEGYSVSREKKESFPLTVTSAQKNPTAFYLCASSIDGRNQNIQYFGAGTRLSVL.

This clone was seen just once. The chain recombines TRBV7-7 with TRBJ2-3; D is undetermined. Per the germline V gene, CDR1 is SSHAT and CDR2 is FNYEAQ (reference sequence). V gave up 5 bases and J gave up 7 bases, with 19 bases separating them. The CDR3 has 15 residues. Written as DNA, the CDR3 is TGTGCCAGCAGCCTGAGAACCTTACCCGGTAATACGCAGTATTTT. It yields the protein CASSLRTLPGNTQYF. Using reference TRBV7-7 and TRBJ2-3 for the parts outside the CDR3, the full variable domain is GAGVSQSPRYKVTKRGQDVTLRCDPISSHATLYWYQQALGQGPEFLTYFNYEAQPDKSGLPSDRFSAERPEGSISTLTIQRTEQRDSAMYRCASSLRTLPGNTQYFGPGTRLTVL.

In nucleotides, the CDR3 is TGCGCCAGCAGCCCCGGGACAGGGTCCTTTCGGGACTATGGCTACACCTTC. It translates to CASSPGTGSFRDYGYTF. The V and J genes are TRBV5-1 and TRBJ1-2; 9 nucleotides agree with TRBD1. Germline V lookup: CDR1 SGHRS, CDR2 YFSETQ. Unmatched junction bases numbered 13, after V lost 4 bases and J lost 3 bases. The CDR3 spans 17 residues.

The chain uses TRBV19 and TRBJ1-1; 7 bases line up with TRBD1. V shed 5 bases and J 0 bases; nucleotides not matched to a gene: 6. The germline V gene encodes CDR1 LNHDA and CDR2 SQIVND (reference sequence). The length of the CDR3 is 15 residues. Written as DNA, the CDR3 is TGTGCCAGTAGTTTTATACAGGGGATGAACACTGAAGCTTTCTTT. As protein: CASSFIQGMNTEAFF.